These 30 T cell receptor beta chains were sequenced from one sample in a study of T-cell memory formation after mild COVID-19. TCRdb recomputed calls from the 5' RACE reads with MiXCR, one row per CDR3 protein. Of roughly 200,000 distinct CDR3 sequences detected, roughly 23% appear once; the ten largest clones hold 23%. The material sequenced was PBMCs or a T cell subset sorted from them (not recorded which). The receptors derive from an adult woman who had mild COVID-19 (a few samples of this study predate the infection). Cell type and time point are not known.

This clonotype was observed a handful of times. J is TRBJ2-7 and V is TRBV29-1; TRBD1 is a possible D gene (5 bases). Trimming took 6 bases from V and 3 from J, leaving 18 bases between them. The CDR3 consists of 14 residues. Looked up from germline, CDR1 is SQVTM and CDR2 is ANQGSEA. DNA for the CDR3: TGCAGCGTAACCCTCGTGGCAGGGTTCTACGAGCAGTACTTC. It specifies CSVTLVAGFYEQYF.

This chain links TRBV5-1 with TRBJ2-4; D not certain. Germline V gives CDR1 SGHRS, CDR2 YFSETQ. This CDR3 comprises 13 residues. Trimming took 7 bases from V and 3 from J, leaving 11 bases between them. CDR3 bases: TGCGCCAGCTCTCGGTATGGCAAAAACATTCAGTACTTC. Its translation: CASSRYGKNIQYF.

The chain is built from TRBV7-8 and TRBJ2-5, with TRBD2 matching over 15 bases. CDR1 and CDR2 (germline): SGHVS, FQNEAQ. V gave up 2 bases and J gave up 5 bases; unmatched junction bases: 9. The CDR3 contains 18 residues. The CDR3 sequence is CASSLPLGLAGGRETQYF. The CDR3 coding sequence is TGTGCCAGCAGCTTACCGTTGGGACTAGCGGGAGGAAGGGAGACCCAGTACTTC.

This clonotype showed up just a few times. The chain carries TRBV29-1 and TRBJ2-1, with 9 positions matching TRBD2. This CDR3 has 15 residues. Germline V gene data show CDR1 as SQVTM and CDR2 as ANQGSEA. V shed 1 base and J 6 bases; nucleotides not matched to a gene: 7. The CDR3 sequence is CSVEGVAGVSNEQFF. The CDR3 bases are TGCAGCGTTGAAGGGGTAGCGGGAGTTAGCAATGAGCAGTTCTTC.

This chain links TRBV6-5 with TRBJ2-5; D not certain. The CDR3 totals 13 residues. Trimming left V 2 bases short and J 4 bases short, with 8 bases between. Per the germline V gene, CDR1 is MNHEY and CDR2 is SVGAGI. This CDR3 is CASSYNVGETQYF. The CDR3, as DNA: TGTGCCAGCAGTTACAATGTGGGAGAGACCCAGTACTTC.

V and J are TRBV7-6 and TRBJ2-7, with 7 bases lining up with TRBD2. CDR1 and CDR2 (germline): SGHVS, FNYEAQ. V lost 5 bases to trimming and J lost 6 bases; unmatched junction nucleotides: 10. The CDR3 has 14 residues. The CDR3 region is CASSPERDSVEQYF. Written as DNA, the CDR3 is TGTGCCAGCAGCCCAGAGCGGGACTCGGTCGAGCAGTACTTC.

This clonotype has just a few counts. V and J are TRBV7-9 and TRBJ2-2; D tentatively fits TRBD1 or TRBD2 (6 bases each). CDR3 length equals 16 residues. Germline-derived CDR1 and CDR2 are SEHNR and FQNEAQ (reference sequence). Trimming took off 5 bases at V and 2 bases at J, with 15 bases between the two ends. The CDR3: CASSLYQGTNTGELFF. CDR3 nucleotide sequence: TGTGCCAGCAGCCTTTACCAGGGGACTAACACCGGGGAGCTGTTTTTT.

Ten or more counts support this clonotype. CDR3 sequence (DNA): TGTGCCAGCAGTTTTCAGGGGAACACTGAAGCTTTCTTT. Its protein is CASSFQGNTEAFF. The chain uses TRBV27 and TRBJ1-1; D may be TRBD1 (5 bases). This CDR3 comprises 13 residues. The V and J ends lost 3 bases and 1 base respectively, with 6 bases between them. Per the germline V gene, CDR1 is MNHEY and CDR2 is SMNVEV (reference sequence).

This clonotype was seen more than once but under ten times. The J gene is TRBJ1-5, the V gene TRBV20-1; possibly TRBD1 for D (5 bases). The CDR3 runs to 12 residues. Germline V gene sequence: CDR1 DFQATT, CDR2 SNEGSKA (reference sequence). Trimming took 3 bases from V and 5 from J, leaving 8 bases between them. Here the CDR3 DNA reads TGCAGTGCTAGGTGGGGGGATCAGCCCCAGCATTTT. It is translated as CSARWGDQPQHF.

This chain's CDR3 is CSVEGLAGGTTGELFF. DNA of the CDR3: TGCAGCGTTGAAGGCCTAGCGGGGGGGACCACCGGGGAGCTGTTTTTT. The genes are TRBV29-1 and TRBJ2-2; 12 bases are a match to TRBD2. There are 16 residues in the CDR3. Germline CDR1 is SQVTM and CDR2 is ANQGSEA. J gave up 4 bases and V 1 base, and 4 bases lay outside the gene matches.

The genes are TRBV4-1 and TRBJ2-5; no clear D. The ends were cut back, 5 bases at V and 0 bases at J, with 16 bases in the middle. CDR1 and CDR2 from the germline V gene are MGHRA and YSYEKL. The CDR3 is 16 amino acids. CDR3 sequence (DNA): TGCGCCAGCAGCACCGCGGAAGGATCGTACCAAGAGACCCAGTACTTC. It yields the protein CASSTAEGSYQETQYF.

This clonotype came up a few times. CDR3 coding DNA: TGTGCCAGCAGCTCCGACAGGGGAGTAGATACGCAGTATTTT. This codes for CASSSDRGVDTQYF. This rearrangement joins TRBV7-8 to TRBJ2-3, with 8 bases fitting TRBD1. CDR1 is SGHVS and CDR2 is FQNEAQ in the germline V gene. V shed 4 bases and J 5 bases; nucleotides not matched to a gene: 5. The CDR3 covers 14 residues. The full variable domain, with the rest looked up from reference TRBV7-8 and TRBJ2-3, is GAGVSQSPRYKVAKRGQDVALRCDPISGHVSLFWYQQALGQGPEFLTYFQNEAQLDKSGLPSDRFFAERPEGSVSTLKIQRTQQEDSAVYLCASSSDRGVDTQYFGPGTRLTVL.

The chain employs TRBV9 and TRBJ2-7; the D is unclear. V dropped 1 base and J dropped 2 bases, with 13 bases sitting between them. Germline V CDR1 and CDR2: SGDLS, YYNGEE. The CDR3 contains 15 residues. Here the CDR3 reads CASSVSDLHTYEQYF. CDR3 DNA sequence: TGTGCCAGCAGCGTAAGCGACCTACACACCTACGAGCAGTACTTC. The full variable domain, completed using reference TRBV9 and TRBJ2-7, is DSGVTQTPKHLITATGQRVTLRCSPRSGDLSVYWYQQSLDQGLQFLIQYYNGEERAKGNILERFSAQQFPDLHSELNLSSLELGDSALYFCASSVSDLHTYEQYFGPGTRLTVT.

This chain uses TRBV4-1 with TRBJ2-3, with 11 bases fitting TRBD2. After removal of 4 bases from V and 3 bases from J, the junction contained 6 bases not matched to a gene. Germline V gene data show CDR1 as MGHRA and CDR2 as YSYEKL. CDR3 size: 16 residues. This chain's CDR3 is CASSPSSGGSTDTQYF. CDR3 nucleotides: TGCGCCAGCAGCCCCTCTAGCGGGGGGTCGACAGATACGCAGTATTTT.

CDR3 amino acids: CASIPEETQYF. Written as DNA, the CDR3 is TGCGCCAGCATTCCTGAGGAGACCCAGTACTTC. The V and J genes are TRBV23-1 and TRBJ2-5, with unresolved D. TRBV23-1 is an ORF for which the function is uncertain. The CDR3 spans 11 residues. V lost 7 bases to trimming and J lost 5 bases, with 8 bases between them.

This clonotype was seen a few times. The chain uses TRBV12-3 or TRBV12-4 and TRBJ2-3, with D perhaps TRBD2 (6 bases). This CDR3 region has 15 residues. The V end lost 5 bases, the J end lost 5 bases, and 17 bases lay between the germline ends. Written as DNA, the CDR3 is TGTGCCAGCAGTCCCACTAGCCCGGGGGTAGATACGCAGTATTTT. The encoded protein is CASSPTSPGVDTQYF.

CDR3 coding DNA: TGTGCCAGCAGTAAGTCGGTGGATGAGCAGTTCTTC. This encodes CASSKSVDEQFF. The rearrangement uses TRBV28 and TRBJ2-1, with D hard to call. Trimming pared 5 bases from V and 8 bases from J, leaving 10 bases between. CDR3 length: 12 amino acids. CDR1 is MDHEN and CDR2 is SYDVKM in the germline V gene.

This clonotype has more than one count but fewer than ten. This sequence joins TRBV6-5 and TRBJ2-5; tentative D call: TRBD2 (5 bases). V lost 2 bases to trimming and J lost 3 bases, with 7 bases between them. CDR1 and CDR2 from the germline V gene are MNHEY and SVGAGI. The CDR3 spans 13 residues. The CDR3 is CASSYPGKETQYF. Written as DNA, the CDR3 is TGTGCCAGCAGTTACCCGGGAAAAGAGACCCAGTACTTC.

This clonotype was counted only a few times. The chain has TRBV20-1 and TRBJ2-7, with 7 bases identical to TRBD1. With V trimmed by 5 bases and J by 3 bases, 7 bases remained unmatched. There are 13 residues in the CDR3. Germline-derived CDR1 and CDR2 are DFQATT and SNEGSKA (reference sequence). The CDR3 sequence: CSARPRDSYEQYF. The CDR3 region has the DNA TGCAGTGCTCGGCCCCGGGACAGCTACGAGCAGTACTTC.

The V and J genes are TRBV12-3 or TRBV12-4 and TRBJ1-5; weak D call: TRBD1 (5 bases). V dropped 3 bases and J dropped 1 base, with 16 bases sitting between them. The CDR3 has 17 amino acids. CDR3 DNA sequence: TGTGCCAGCAGTTTCCCAGGCAGGGCCGAAAGCAATCAGCCCCAGCATTTT. Translating it yields CASSFPGRAESNQPQHF.

The chain carries TRBV6-5 and TRBJ1-1, with D perhaps matching TRBD1 (6 bases). From germline, CDR1 is MNHEY and CDR2 SVGAGI. The CDR3 spans 12 residues. Between the trimmed V and J ends, which lost 4 bases and 7 bases, there was a span of 10 bases. CDR3 nucleotides: TGTGCCAGCAGTTTCCAGGGGAATGAAGCTTTCTTT. This sequence encodes CASSFQGNEAFF.

Only a few counts were recorded for this clonotype. This rearrangement joins TRBV5-1 to TRBJ2-7; 10 positions agree with TRBD1. The CDR3 runs 14 residues. CDR1 and CDR2 (germline): SGHRS, YFSETQ. The V segment lost 4 bases and the J segment 5 bases; nucleotides outside the gene matches: 6. This chain's CDR3 is CASSPGTGEDEQYF. Written as DNA, the CDR3 is TGCGCCAGCAGCCCCGGGACAGGGGAAGACGAGCAGTACTTC.

The rearrangement uses TRBV12-3 or TRBV12-4 and TRBJ2-7, with D perhaps matching TRBD1 (6 bases). Between the trimmed V and J ends, which lost 0 bases and 5 bases, there was a span of 14 bases. CDR3 length: 15 amino acids. CDR3 region: CASSLAGQGWNEQYF. The CDR3 DNA follows: TGTGCCAGCAGTTTAGCCGGGCAGGGGTGGAACGAGCAGTACTTC.

This clonotype was detected a few times. This chain links TRBV20-1 with TRBJ1-1; tentative D call: TRBD1 (6 bases). V lost 1 base and J 3 bases, leaving 15 bases between the germline ends. The CDR3 consists of 15 residues. Germline V gene data show CDR1 as DFQATT and CDR2 as SNEGSKA (reference sequence). Here the CDR3 DNA reads TGCAGTGCTAGAGTCGACAGGTTGGCGTACACTGAAGCTTTCTTT. It translates to CSARVDRLAYTEAFF.

This clonotype showed up just a few times. V gene TRBV10-3 combines with J gene TRBJ2-7; 8 nucleotides agree with TRBD2. CDR3 length: 14 residues. Germline lookup yields CDR1 ENHRY and CDR2 SYGVKD. J was trimmed by 0 bases and V by 10 bases; bases with no gene match: 8. CDR3 region: CATWNSGNSYEQYF. The CDR3 nucleotides read TGTGCCACCTGGAATAGCGGGAACTCCTACGAGCAGTACTTC.

This chain connects TRBV12-3 or TRBV12-4 to TRBJ2-1, with a tentative D call TRBD2 (5 bases). Between the trimmed V and J ends, which lost 6 bases and 0 bases, there was a span of 15 bases. This CDR3 has 16 amino acids. The chain's CDR3 is CASSQSGPSSYNEQFF. CDR3 nucleotide sequence: TGTGCCAGCAGCCAAAGCGGACCCAGCTCCTACAATGAGCAGTTCTTC.

This clonotype was recorded a few times. The rearrangement uses TRBV12-3 or TRBV12-4 and TRBJ2-1; the D gene is possibly TRBD2 (5 bases). The CDR3 totals 14 residues. V was clipped by 3 bases and J by 9 bases, with 15 bases between them. The DNA of the CDR3 is TGTGCCAGCAGTTTTTGGCTAGCTGGGAGTGAGCAGTTCTTC. Protein product: CASSFWLAGSEQFF.

V gene TRBV27 combines with J gene TRBJ1-2; 7 bases match TRBD1. V lost 1 base and J lost 6; bases outside the gene matches: 2. The CDR3 has 13 amino acids. Germline loops: CDR1 MNHEY, CDR2 SMNVEV (reference sequence). The CDR3 bases are TGTGCCAGCAGTTTATTAACAGGGGATGGCTACACCTTC. It encodes CASSLLTGDGYTF.

V and J are TRBV5-1 and TRBJ2-5; D perhaps matches TRBD1 (5 bases). Germline V CDR1 and CDR2: SGHRS, YFSETQ. CDR3 length: 16 residues. Trimming cost V 0 bases and J 4 bases, with 16 bases left between them. The CDR3 protein is CASSLGPQGSRETQYF. CDR3 sequence (DNA): TGCGCCAGCAGCTTGGGCCCGCAGGGATCGAGAGAGACCCAGTACTTC. Filled out from reference TRBV5-1 and TRBJ2-5, the complete variable domain reads KAGVTQTPRYLIKTRGQQVTLSCSPISGHRSVSWYQQTPGQGLQFLFEYFSETQRNKGNFPGRFSGRQFSNSRSEMNVSTLELGDSALYLCASSLGPQGSRETQYFGPGTRLLVL.

This chain links TRBV9 with TRBJ2-7; a weak D match, TRBD2 (7 bases). The CDR3 extends over 18 amino acids. The germline CDR1 and CDR2 sequences are SGDLS and YYNGEE. Trimming removed 3 bases at V and 0 bases at J, with 22 bases between. The DNA of the CDR3 is TGTGCCAGCAGCGGAGACCCCGGCGGGGGCTTCAGCTCCTACGAGCAGTACTTC. The encoded protein is CASSGDPGGGFSSYEQYF.